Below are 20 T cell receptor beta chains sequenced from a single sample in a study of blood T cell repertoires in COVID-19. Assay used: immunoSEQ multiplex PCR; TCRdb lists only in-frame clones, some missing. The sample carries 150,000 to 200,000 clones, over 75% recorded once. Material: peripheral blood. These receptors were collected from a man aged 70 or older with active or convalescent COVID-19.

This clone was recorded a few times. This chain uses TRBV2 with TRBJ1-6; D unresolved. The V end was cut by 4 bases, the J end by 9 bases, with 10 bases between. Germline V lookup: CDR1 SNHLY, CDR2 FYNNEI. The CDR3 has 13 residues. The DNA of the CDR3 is TGTGCCAGCAGTGGCCGGTCGGGTTCACCCCTCCACTTT. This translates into CASSGRSGSPLHF. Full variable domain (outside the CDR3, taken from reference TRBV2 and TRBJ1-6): EPEVTQTPSHQVTQMGQEVILRCVPISNHLYFYWYRQILGQKVEFLVSFYNNEISEKSEIFDDQFSVERPDGSNFTLKIRSTKLEDSAMYFCASSGRSGSPLHFGNGTRLTVT.

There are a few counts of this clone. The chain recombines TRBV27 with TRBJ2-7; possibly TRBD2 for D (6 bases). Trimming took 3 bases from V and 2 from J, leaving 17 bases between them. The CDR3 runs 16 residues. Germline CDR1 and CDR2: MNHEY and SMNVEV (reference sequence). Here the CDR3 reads CASSLGGPLPPYEQYF. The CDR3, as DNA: TGTGCCAGCAGTTTGGGAGGACCGCTACCACCCTACGAGCAGTACTTC.

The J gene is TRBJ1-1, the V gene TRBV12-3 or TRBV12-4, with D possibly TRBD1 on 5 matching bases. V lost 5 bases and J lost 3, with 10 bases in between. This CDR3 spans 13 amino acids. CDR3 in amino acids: CASSQQEDTEAFF. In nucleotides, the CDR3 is TGTGCCAGCAGTCAACAGGAAGACACTGAAGCTTTCTTT.

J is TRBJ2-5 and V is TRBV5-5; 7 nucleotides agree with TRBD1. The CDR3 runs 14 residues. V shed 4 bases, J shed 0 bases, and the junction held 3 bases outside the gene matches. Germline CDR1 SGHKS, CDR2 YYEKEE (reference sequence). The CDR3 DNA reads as TGTGCCAGCAGCGGACAGGCGTACCAAGAGACCCAGTACTTC. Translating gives CASSGQAYQETQYF.

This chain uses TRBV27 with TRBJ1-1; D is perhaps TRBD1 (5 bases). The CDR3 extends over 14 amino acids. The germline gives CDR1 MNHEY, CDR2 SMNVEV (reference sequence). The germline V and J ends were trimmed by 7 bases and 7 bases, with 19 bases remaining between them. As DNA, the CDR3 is TGTGCCAGCACCCTATCCCGACAGTCGGGTGAAGCTTTCTTT. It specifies CASTLSRQSGEAFF.

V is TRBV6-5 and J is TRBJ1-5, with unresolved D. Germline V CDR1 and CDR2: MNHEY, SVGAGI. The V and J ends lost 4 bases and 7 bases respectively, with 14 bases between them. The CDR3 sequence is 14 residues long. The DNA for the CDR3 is TGTGCCAGCAGTTTCACGGGGATCGAGCAGCCCCAGCATTTT. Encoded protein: CASSFTGIEQPQHF.

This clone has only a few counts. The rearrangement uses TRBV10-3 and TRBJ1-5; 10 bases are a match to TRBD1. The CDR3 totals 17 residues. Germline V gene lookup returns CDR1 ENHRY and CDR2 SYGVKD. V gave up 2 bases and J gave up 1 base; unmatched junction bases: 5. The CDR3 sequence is CAISEDRGRQSNQPQHF. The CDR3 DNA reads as TGTGCCATCAGTGAGGACAGGGGGCGTCAAAGCAATCAGCCCCAGCATTTT.

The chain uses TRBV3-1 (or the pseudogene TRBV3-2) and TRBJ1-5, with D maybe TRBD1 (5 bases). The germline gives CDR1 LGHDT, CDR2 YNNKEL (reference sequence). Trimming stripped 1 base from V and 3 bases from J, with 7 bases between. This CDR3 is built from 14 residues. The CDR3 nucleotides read TGTGCCAGCAGCCAAGGGGGCGTCAATCAGCCCCAGCATTTT. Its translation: CASSQGGVNQPQHF.

The CDR3: CASSLRRDTEAFF. CDR3 DNA sequence: TGTGCCAGCAGCTTACGGAGGGACACTGAAGCTTTCTTT. The genes are TRBV7-2 and TRBJ1-1; D is uncertain. Germline V gene data show CDR1 as SGHTA and CDR2 as FQGNSA. The CDR3 loop spans 13 amino acids. V was shortened by 2 bases and J by 3 bases, with 7 bases between the two germline ends.

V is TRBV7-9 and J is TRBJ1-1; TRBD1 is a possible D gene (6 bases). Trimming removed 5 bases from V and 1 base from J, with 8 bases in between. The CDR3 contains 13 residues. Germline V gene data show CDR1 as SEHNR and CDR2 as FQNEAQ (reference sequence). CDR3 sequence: CASSRDTNTEAFF. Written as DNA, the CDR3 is TGTGCCAGCAGCCGGGACACGAACACTGAAGCTTTCTTT.

Here the CDR3 DNA reads TGCGCCAGCAGGAACGGACAGGGGGCTAACAATGAGCAGTTCTTC. Residues: CASRNGQGANNEQFF. This rearrangement joins TRBV10-2 to TRBJ2-1; the match to TRBD1 covers 11 bases. The CDR3 has 15 amino acids. Germline V gene lookup returns CDR1 WSHSY and CDR2 SAAADI. Trimming took 6 bases from V and 5 from J; bases not matched to a gene: 6.

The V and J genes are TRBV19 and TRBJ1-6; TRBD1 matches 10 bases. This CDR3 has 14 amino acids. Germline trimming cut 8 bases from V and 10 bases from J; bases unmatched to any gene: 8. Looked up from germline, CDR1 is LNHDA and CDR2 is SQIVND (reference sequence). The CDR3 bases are TGTGCCAGTTCCCGGACAGGGGGAGACTCACCCCTCCACTTT. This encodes CASSRTGGDSPLHF.

The CDR3 loop is CASSVTGLRQQETQYF. CDR3 in DNA: TGTGCCAGCAGCGTAACCGGTCTAAGACAGCAAGAGACCCAGTACTTC. The chain couples TRBV9 to TRBJ2-5; a weak D match, TRBD1 (5 bases). The CDR3 sequence is 16 residues long. CDR1 SGDLS and CDR2 YYNGEE come from the germline V gene. The V gene lost 1 base and the J gene lost 2 bases, with 15 bases spanning the gap.

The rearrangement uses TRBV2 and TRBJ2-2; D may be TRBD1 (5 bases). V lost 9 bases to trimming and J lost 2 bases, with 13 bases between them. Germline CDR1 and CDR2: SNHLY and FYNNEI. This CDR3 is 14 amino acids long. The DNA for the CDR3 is TGTGCCAGGATGACAGAGAGTAACACCGGGGAGCTGTTTTTT. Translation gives CARMTESNTGELFF.

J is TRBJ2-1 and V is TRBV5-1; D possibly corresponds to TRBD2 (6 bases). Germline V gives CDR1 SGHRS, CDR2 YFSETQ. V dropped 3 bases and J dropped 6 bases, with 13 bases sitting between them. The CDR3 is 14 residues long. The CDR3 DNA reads TGCGCCAGCAGCTATCCACGGGAGTCCAATGAGCAGTTCTTC. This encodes CASSYPRESNEQFF.

The CDR3 bases are TGCGCCAGCAGTCGGGGGGTCCCCACTGAAGCTTTCTTT. It specifies CASSRGVPTEAFF. The J gene is TRBJ1-1, the V gene TRBV10-1; D might be TRBD1 (5 bases). V gave up 5 bases and J gave up 4 bases, with 11 bases separating them. Germline CDR1 WNHNN, CDR2 SYGVQD (reference sequence). The CDR3 covers 13 residues.

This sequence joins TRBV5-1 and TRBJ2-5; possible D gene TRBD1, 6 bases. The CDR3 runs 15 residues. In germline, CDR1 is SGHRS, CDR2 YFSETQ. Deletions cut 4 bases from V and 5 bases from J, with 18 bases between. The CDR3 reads CASSPSQGMRETQYF. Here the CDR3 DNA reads TGCGCCAGCAGCCCCTCACAGGGTATGAGGGAGACCCAGTACTTC.

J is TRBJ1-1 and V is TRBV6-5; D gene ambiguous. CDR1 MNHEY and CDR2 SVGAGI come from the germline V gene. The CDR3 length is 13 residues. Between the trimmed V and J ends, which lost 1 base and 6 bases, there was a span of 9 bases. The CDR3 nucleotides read TGTGCCAGCAGTTACTTCTGGCCCGCTGAAGCTTTCTTT. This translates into CASSYFWPAEAFF.

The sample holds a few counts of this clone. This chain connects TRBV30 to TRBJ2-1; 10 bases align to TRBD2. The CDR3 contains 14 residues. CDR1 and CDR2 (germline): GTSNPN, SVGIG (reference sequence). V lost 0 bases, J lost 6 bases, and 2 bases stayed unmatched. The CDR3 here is CAWSVTSGFNEQFF. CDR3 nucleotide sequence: TGTGCCTGGAGTGTGACTAGCGGGTTCAATGAGCAGTTCTTC. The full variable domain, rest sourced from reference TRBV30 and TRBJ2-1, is SQTIHQWPATLVQPVGSPLSLECTVEGTSNPNLYWYRQAAGRGLQLLFYSVGIGQISSEVPQNLSASRPQDRQFILSSKKLLLSDSGFYLCAWSVTSGFNEQFFGPGTRLTVL.

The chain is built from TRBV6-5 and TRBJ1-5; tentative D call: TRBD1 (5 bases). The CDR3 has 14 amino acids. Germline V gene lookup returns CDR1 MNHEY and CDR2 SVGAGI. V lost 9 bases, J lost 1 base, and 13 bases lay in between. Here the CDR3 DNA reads TGTGCCAGTCTCTTCGGGGGGAGCAATCAGCCCCAGCATTTT. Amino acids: CASLFGGSNQPQHF.